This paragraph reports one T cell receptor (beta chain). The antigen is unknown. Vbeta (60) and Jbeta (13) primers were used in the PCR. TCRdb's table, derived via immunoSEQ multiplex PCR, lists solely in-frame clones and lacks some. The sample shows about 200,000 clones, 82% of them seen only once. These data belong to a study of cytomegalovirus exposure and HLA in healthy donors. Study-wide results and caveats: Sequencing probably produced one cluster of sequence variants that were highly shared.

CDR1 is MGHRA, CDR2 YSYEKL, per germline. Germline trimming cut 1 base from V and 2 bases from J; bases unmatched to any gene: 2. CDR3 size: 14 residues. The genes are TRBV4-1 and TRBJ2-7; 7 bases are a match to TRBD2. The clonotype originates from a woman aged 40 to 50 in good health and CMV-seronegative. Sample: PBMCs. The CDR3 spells CASSQASGPYEQYF. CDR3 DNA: TGCGCCAGCAGCCAAGCTAGCGGACCCTACGAGCAGTACTTC.